This T cell receptor beta chain was obtained from a study of blood T cells in healthy people across ages. This clonotype was detected a few times. What it binds is not known. The use of a sample-barcoded 5' primer and a J-beta primer mix characterized a second PCR of about 7 to 12 cycles. Carrying 12 random nucleotides, a template-switch adaptor labeled each individual cDNA molecule. TCRdb ran MiXCR on the 5' RACE reads and lists one entry per CDR3 protein. Counted here are approximately 780,000 distinct CDR3 sequences, under 30% occurring once; the ten biggest clones make up 3%. Broader study findings: Naive and antigen-experienced cells were not separated, limiting conclusive comparison.

Trimming took 0 bases from V and 5 from J, leaving 12 bases between them. From germline, CDR1 is SGHRS and CDR2 YFSETQ. The CDR3 is made up of 16 amino acids. The sample was also reused in another study, on T cells of mothers and their children. From that study: Thymic selection molds TCR recombination output in much the same way for related pairs as for unrelated pairs. Mother-child pairs who were related displayed a slightly higher overlap than unrelated pairs, a difference that was non-significant.

Sequences were obtained from blood. The origin of this receptor is a boy aged 10-17 years in good health. The V and J genes are TRBV5-1 and TRBJ1-6; no definite D call. Here the CDR3 reads CASSLEAGSDNSPLHF. In DNA, the CDR3 is TGCGCCAGCAGCTTGGAAGCAGGCTCGGATAATTCACCCCTCCACTTT.